This paragraph covers one T cell receptor beta chain sequence. As yet, its antigen is unknown. The data were obtained in a study of T cell repertoires in cytomegalovirus infection. Overall study: Both CMV infection and a matching HLA type were indicated by public TCR beta signatures.

TCRdb used MiXCR to reprocess the reads, holding one entry per CDR3 protein. The sample records about 700,000 distinct CDR3 sequences, about 33% being singletons. The clonotype comes from a human donor in good health (CMV status not recorded). Some clones in this sample may be carry-over from other donors' samples. This material consisted of cultured PBMCs, taken from culture after CMV antigen stimulation.

The chain's CDR3 is CASSPSSPWAYNEQFF. For the CDR3, the DNA is TGCGCCAGCAGCCCATCTAGCCCCTGGGCTTACAATGAGCAGTTCTTC. The chain is built from TRBV23-1 and TRBJ2-1; maybe TRBD2 (5 bases). TRBV23-1 is an ORF, with its function uncertain. Trimming shortened V by 6 bases and J by 4 bases, and 19 bases separated the two germline ends. This CDR3 has 16 amino acids.